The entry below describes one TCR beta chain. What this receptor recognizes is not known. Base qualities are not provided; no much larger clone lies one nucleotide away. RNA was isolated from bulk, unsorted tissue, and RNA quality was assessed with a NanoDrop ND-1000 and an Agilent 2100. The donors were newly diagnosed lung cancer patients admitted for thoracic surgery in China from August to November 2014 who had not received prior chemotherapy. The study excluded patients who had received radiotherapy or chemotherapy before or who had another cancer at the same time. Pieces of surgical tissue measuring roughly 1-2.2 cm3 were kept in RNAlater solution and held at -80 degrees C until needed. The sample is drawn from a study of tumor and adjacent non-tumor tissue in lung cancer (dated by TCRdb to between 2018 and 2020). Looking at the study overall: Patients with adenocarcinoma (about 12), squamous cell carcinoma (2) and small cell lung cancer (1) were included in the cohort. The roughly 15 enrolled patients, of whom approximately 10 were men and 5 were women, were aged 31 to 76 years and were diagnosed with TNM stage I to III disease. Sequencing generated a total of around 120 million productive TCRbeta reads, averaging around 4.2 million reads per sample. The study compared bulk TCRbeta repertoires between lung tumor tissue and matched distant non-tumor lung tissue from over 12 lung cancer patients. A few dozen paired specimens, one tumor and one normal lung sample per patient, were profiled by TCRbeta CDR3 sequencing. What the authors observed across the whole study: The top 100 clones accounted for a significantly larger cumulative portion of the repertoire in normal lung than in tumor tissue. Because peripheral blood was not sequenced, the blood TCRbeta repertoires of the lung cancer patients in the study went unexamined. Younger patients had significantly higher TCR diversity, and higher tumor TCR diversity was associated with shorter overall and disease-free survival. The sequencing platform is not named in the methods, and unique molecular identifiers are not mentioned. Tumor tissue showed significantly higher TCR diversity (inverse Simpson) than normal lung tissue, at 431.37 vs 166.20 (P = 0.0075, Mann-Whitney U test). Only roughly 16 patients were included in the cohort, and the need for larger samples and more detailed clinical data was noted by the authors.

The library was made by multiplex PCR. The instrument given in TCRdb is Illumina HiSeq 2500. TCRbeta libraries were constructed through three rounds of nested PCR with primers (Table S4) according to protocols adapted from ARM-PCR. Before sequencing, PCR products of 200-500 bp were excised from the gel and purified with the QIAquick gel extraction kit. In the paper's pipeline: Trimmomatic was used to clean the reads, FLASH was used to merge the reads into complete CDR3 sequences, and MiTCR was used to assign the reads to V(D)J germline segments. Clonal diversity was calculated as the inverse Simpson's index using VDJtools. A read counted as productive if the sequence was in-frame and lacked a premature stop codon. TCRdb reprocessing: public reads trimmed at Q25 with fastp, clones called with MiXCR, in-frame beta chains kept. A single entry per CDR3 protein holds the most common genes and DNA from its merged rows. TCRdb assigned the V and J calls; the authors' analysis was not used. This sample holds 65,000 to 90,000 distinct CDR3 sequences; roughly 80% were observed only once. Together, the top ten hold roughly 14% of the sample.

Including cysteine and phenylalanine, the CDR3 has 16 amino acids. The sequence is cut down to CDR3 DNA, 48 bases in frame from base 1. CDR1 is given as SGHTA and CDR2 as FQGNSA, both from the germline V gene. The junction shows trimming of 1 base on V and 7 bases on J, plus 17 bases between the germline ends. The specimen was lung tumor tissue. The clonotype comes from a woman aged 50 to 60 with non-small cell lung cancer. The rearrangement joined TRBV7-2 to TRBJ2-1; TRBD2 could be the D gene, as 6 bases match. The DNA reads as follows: TGTGCCAGCAGCTTAGACTCGTCAGCGGGCTGGAATGAGCAGTTCTTC. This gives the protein CASSLDSSAGWNEQFF.